These T cell receptor beta chains were read from a single sample in a study of T cell responses to AZD1222 COVID-19 vaccine. The data were produced by immunoSEQ multiplex PCR, yet TCRdb's version contains in-frame clones alone and is incomplete. The data hold approximately 170,000 clones, with 75% to 95% observed a single time. Sequencing was performed on peripheral blood, taken on day 0 of AZD1222 vaccination. Source of these receptors: an adult in good health. CDR3s include the opening cysteine and the closing phenylalanine or tryptophan. A D gene is named only where the DNA matches it firmly. Clone size, where shown, is once, few, many, or a class for clones that have expanded.

J | D | V | size | DNA | CDR3
TRBJ2-2 | . | TRBV19 | . | TGTGCCAGTAGCCCAAATAGGCAGGGGAGGGCCGGGGAGCTGTTTTTT | CASSPNRQGRAGELFF
TRBJ1-4 | . | TRBV5-1 | . | TGCGCCAGCAACACTGGAGTGGCTAATGAAAAACTGTTTTTT | CASNTGVANEKLFF
TRBJ1-1 | TRBD1 | TRBV11-2 | . | TGTGCCAGCAGCATCGACAGGGCCGTGGCTTTCTTT | CASSIDRAVAFF
TRBJ2-7 | TRBD1 | TRBV18 | . | TGTGCCAGCTCACCTACGGGGGACAGGGGCTACGAGCAGTACTTC | CASSPTGDRGYEQYF
TRBJ1-1 | . | TRBV28 | . | TGTGCCAGCAGTCTCCGGGAGCTGAACACTGAAGCTTTCTTT | CASSLRELNTEAFF
TRBJ2-7 | TRBD2 | TRBV5-4 | . | TGTGCCAGCAGCTTCGGGGGGAGTGGCTACGAGCAGTACTTC | CASSFGGSGYEQYF
TRBJ2-1 | TRBD2 | TRBV4-2 | . | TGTGCCAGCAGCCAAGAATGGGGTGCGGGAGGGCCGGCATACAATGAGCAGTTCTTC | CASSQEWGAGGPAYNEQFF
TRBJ2-1 | . | TRBV3-1/TRBV3-2 | . | TGTGCCAGCAGCCAAGAGAGGTTAGGGGGAAACTACAATGAGCAGTTCTTC | CASSQERLGGNYNEQFF
TRBJ1-2 | . | TRBV2 | . | TGTGCCAGCAGGGGGCGACAGTCCTATGGCTACACCTTC | CASRGRQSYGYTF
TRBJ2-7 | TRBD1 | TRBV30 | . | TGTGCCTGGGGACAGGGTAAGACCTACGAGCAGTACTTC | CAWGQGKTYEQYF
TRBJ2-5 | TRBD2 | TRBV15 | . | TGTGCCACCAGCAGAGATGGGGCGGGAGGTAGGGAGACCCAGTACTTC | CATSRDGAGGRETQYF
TRBJ2-7 | . | TRBV30 | . | TGTGCCTGGAGGGGTAGAGGAGAGCAGTACTTC | CAWRGRGEQYF
TRBJ2-7 | . | TRBV7-2 | . | TGTGCCAGCAGCTTAGGGTCAAGCTCAACTTCGGGCGAGCAGTACTTC | CASSLGSSSTSGEQYF
TRBJ2-2 | TRBD2 | TRBV6-2/TRBV6-3 | . | TGTGCCAGCAGTGAGGGACTAGCGAGGGCCGGGGAGCTGTTTTTT | CASSEGLARAGELFF
TRBJ1-2 | . | TRBV19 | . | TGTGCCAGTAGTATCAGCACGGCGTATGGCTACACCTTC | CASSISTAYGYTF
TRBJ2-3 | . | TRBV28 | . | TGTGCCAGCAGCCTTCCCGGGTGGGGCACAGATACGCAGTATTTT | CASSLPGWGTDTQYF
TRBJ2-1 | . | TRBV24-1 | . | TGTGCCACCAGTGATCCGTCGGCCAATGAGCAGTTCTTC | CATSDPSANEQFF
TRBJ2-2 | TRBD1 | TRBV28 | . | TGTGCCAGCAGTCCCGGGACAGAAACGAACACCGGGGAGCTGTTTTTT | CASSPGTETNTGELFF
TRBJ1-2 | . | TRBV19 | . | TGTGCCAGTAGTATCTACTCGACATCCAACTATGGCTACACCTTC | CASSIYSTSNYGYTF
TRBJ1-1 | . | TRBV21-1 | . | TGTGCCAGCAGCAAGGGCAGGGGGCGAGGGAACACTGAAGCTTTCTTT | CASSKGRGRGNTEAFF
TRBJ1-3 | . | TRBV5-1 | . | TGCGCCAGCAGCTTGGAGAGTATCTTTGGAAACACCATATATTTT | CASSLESIFGNTIYF
TRBJ2-2 | . | TRBV3-1/TRBV3-2 | . | TGTGCCAGCAGCCTTTATCCAGGGGCCGGGGAGCTGTTTTTT | CASSLYPGAGELFF
TRBJ1-2 | . | TRBV7-2 | . | TGTGCCAGCAGCTTAGCGTTCGGGGGAGGCTATGGCTACACCTTC | CASSLAFGGGYGYTF
TRBJ1-5 | . | TRBV19 | . | TGTGCCAGTAGCCTTAGCGGGCATCAGCCCCAGCATTTT | CASSLSGHQPQHF
TRBJ2-2 | . | TRBV5-4 | . | TGTGCCAGCAGTCCAAACACCGGGGAGCTGTTTTTT | CASSPNTGELFF
TRBJ1-1 | . | TRBV19 | . | TGTGCCAGTAGTATAGATGGGGCAGAGAACACTGAAGCTTTCTTT | CASSIDGAENTEAFF
TRBJ2-1 | . | TRBV2 | once | TGTGCCAGCAGTGAAGCCCCCGTAGGTGCGCCCTACAATGAGCAGTTCTTC | CASSEAPVGAPYNEQFF
TRBJ1-5 | TRBD1 | TRBV7-2 | . | TGTGCCAGCAGCCACCCCCGAGGACAGGGTTCTCTTAGCAATCAGCCCCAGCATTTT | CASSHPRGQGSLSNQPQHF
TRBJ2-4 | TRBD2 | TRBV28 | . | TGTGCCAGCAGACCCGGGACTAGAGGTGTCATTCAGTACTTC | CASRPGTRGVIQYF
TRBJ2-7 | TRBD2 | TRBV19 | . | TGTGCCAGTAGTATAGTACTAGCGGCCTACGAGCAGTACTTC | CASSIVLAAYEQYF
TRBJ1-4 | . | TRBV5-4 | . | TGTGCCAGCAGCCGCGAACCTTCCGAAAAACTGTTTTTT | CASSREPSEKLFF
TRBJ2-1 | . | TRBV2 | . | TGTGCCAGCAGTCTTCCCGGGACAAGACACAATGAGCAGTTCTTC | CASSLPGTRHNEQFF
TRBJ1-1 | . | TRBV7-3 | . | TGTGCCAGCAGCTTACTGGCAGCCCATAACACTGAAGCTTTCTTT | CASSLLAAHNTEAFF
TRBJ2-5 | TRBD2 | TRBV7-2 | . | TGTGCCAGCAGCCCACGCGGGAGAGCGGGAAAAGAGACCCAGTACTTC | CASSPRGRAGKETQYF
TRBJ2-7 | TRBD1 | TRBV10-3 | . | TGTGCCATCAGTTCACAGGGGGTTGAGCAGTACTTC | CAISSQGVEQYF
TRBJ2-1 | . | TRBV3-1/TRBV3-2 | . | TGTGCCAGCAGCCAAGTCTTTAGCCCCACACACATGAGCTCCTACAATGAGCAGTTCTTC | CASSQVFSPTHMSSYNEQFF
TRBJ2-7 | . | TRBV12-5 | once | TGTGCTAGTGGTTTGCCGATCCCGAGAGGGGGAGACTACGAGCAGTACTTC | CASGLPIPRGGDYEQYF
TRBJ1-5 | TRBD1 | TRBV28 | . | TGTGCCAGCGCGTACCCCCGGGACAGGGTATGGTGGGAGGGCAATCAGCCCCAGCATTTT | CASAYPRDRVWWEGNQPQHF
TRBJ1-1 | TRBD1 | TRBV19 | . | TGTGCCACGACAGGGCCGGTGTGGGGCACTGAAGCTTTCTTT | CATTGPVWGTEAFF
TRBJ1-2 | . | TRBV5-6 | . | TGTGCCAGCAGCCTGGACAGCGTCTATGGCTACACCTTC | CASSLDSVYGYTF
TRBJ2-7 | . | TRBV5-5 | . | TGTGCCAGCTCCCGAGGGGATGACCTAGGGGAGCAGTACTTC | CASSRGDDLGEQYF
TRBJ1-5 | . | TRBV19 | . | TGTGCCACTGGCCTAGGGAGAGTCTATAGCAATCAGCCCCAGCATTTT | CATGLGRVYSNQPQHF